This T cell receptor beta chain emerged from a study of blood T cell repertoires in COVID-19. About the research overall: T cells, B-cell-depleted T cells, or PBMCs supplied cDNA or gDNA.

This CDR3 contains 15 residues. Germline V gene sequence: CDR1 SGHTA, CDR2 FQGNSA. The V and J ends lost 0 bases and 3 bases, in that order; junction bases with no gene match: 3. Cohort 3 recovery required two negative PCRs, clearance, or symptom resolution. TCRdb keeps only in-frame clones here, not all; method: immunoSEQ multiplex PCR. The sample holds about 460,000 clones, approximately 86% seen once. The sample consisted of PBMCs or T cells enriched from blood (not recorded which). The chain uses TRBV7-2 and TRBJ2-7; 9 bases align to TRBD2. The receptor's source is a woman aged 55-70 years who had recovered from COVID-19. CDR3 loop: CASSLASGGLYEQYV. The CDR3, as DNA: TGTGCCAGCAGCTTAGCTAGCGGGGGCCTCTACGAGCAGTACGTC.